A single sample is the source of the 18 T cell receptor beta chains below, sequenced in a study of T cell clonality in common variable immunodeficiency. Repertoires were generated with immunoSEQ multiplex PCR, while TCRdb's copy carries only in-frame clones and drops some. Recorded here are around 34,000 clones, none singletons. The sequencing sample was made of peripheral blood mononuclear cells. These TCRs come from a person between 18 and 75 years old in good health.

In its sample, this clone was seen many times. The read is 3 residues too short to cover the CDR3 end, so that end is filled in from the germline J gene. The chain recombines TRBV15 with TRBJ2-2; tentatively, D is TRBD2 (7 bases). Trimming left V 0 bases short and J 4 bases short, with 9 bases between. This CDR3 has 15 residues. Germline V CDR1 and CDR2: LNHNV, YYDKDF (reference sequence). The CDR3 spells CATSRDGGATGELFF. The sequenced CDR3 bases are TGTGCCACCAGCAGAGATGGGGGGGCCACCGGGGAG. Together with reference TRBV15 and TRBJ2-2, the CDR3 gives the full variable domain: DAMVIQNPRYQVTQFGKPVTLSCSQTLNHNVMYWYQQKSSQAPKLLFHYYDKDFNNEADTPDNFQSRRPNTSFCFLDIRSPGLGDTAMYLCATSRDGGATGELFFGEGSRLTVL.

This clone was seen at least ten times. Incomplete CDR3 DNA: TGTGCCAGCAGTCTTGGACAGTACAATGAG. Translated, it gives CASSLGQYNE. The whole CDR3 region reads CASSLGQYNEQFF. This chain links TRBV12-3 or TRBV12-4 with TRBJ2-1; maybe TRBD1 (6 bases). The missing CDR3 end, 3 residues past where the read stops, is filled in from the germline J gene. V lost 5 bases to trimming and J lost 4 bases, with 9 bases between them. CDR3 length equals 13 residues.

This clone was observed many times. The observed sequence ends 3 residues before the CDR3 terminus, with the missing tail filled in from the germline J gene. V gene TRBV9 combines with J gene TRBJ1-2; weak D call: TRBD1 (6 bases). V lost 2 bases and J lost 2, with 7 bases in between. Germline V gene sequence: CDR1 SGDLS, CDR2 YYNGEE. CDR3 length: 13 amino acids. The sequenced part of the CDR3 DNA is TGTGCCAGCAGCGTCCAGGGGAACTATGGC. Translated, it gives CASSVQGNYG. The whole CDR3 sequence is CASSVQGNYGYTF.

This clone was recorded many times. With the read ending 3 residues before the CDR3 end, the germline J gene is used to fill in that end. The chain employs TRBV19 and TRBJ1-1; no clear D. V was clipped by 3 bases and J by 2 bases, with 7 bases between them. Germline CDR1 is LNHDA and CDR2 is SQIVND (reference sequence). The CDR3 covers 13 residues. The CDR3 DNA, read in part, is TGTGCCAGTAGTATCAACAGCAACACTGAA. It translates to CASSINSNTE. The complete CDR3 reads CASSINSNTEAFF.

This clone was recorded at least ten times. The missing CDR3 end, 3 residues past where the read stops, is filled in from the germline J gene. This rearrangement joins TRBV11-2 to TRBJ1-2; D is ambiguous. Germline lookup yields CDR1 SGHAT and CDR2 FQNNGV. CDR3 length: 15 amino acids. V dropped 6 bases and J dropped 2 bases, with 16 bases sitting between them. CDR3 DNA, as far as it was read: TGTGCCAGCAGACCTAAACATGCGGCGAACTATGGC. Protein: CASRPKHAANYG. In full, the CDR3 is CASRPKHAANYGYTF.

This clone is classed as medium-sized. The read ends 3 residues before the CDR3 terminus; that terminus is restored from the germline J gene. The chain is built from TRBV5-1 and TRBJ2-1; 8 positions agree with TRBD1. The V gene's germline CDR1 is SGHRS and CDR2 YFSETQ. The CDR3 is 13 amino acids. V lost 5 bases, J lost 5 bases, and 3 bases stayed unmatched. The CDR3 sequence: CASRETGDNEQFF. CDR3 DNA, as far as it was read: TGCGCCAGCAGGGAGACAGGGGACAATGAG.

This clone was counted many times. The read terminates 3 residues before the CDR3 end, so the remaining end is supplied by the germline J gene. The V and J genes are TRBV5-5 and TRBJ2-7; D remains unclear. The germline V gene encodes CDR1 SGHKS and CDR2 YYEKEE (reference sequence). V was trimmed by 1 base and J by 4 bases, leaving 6 bases between them. The length of the CDR3 is 12 residues. The part of the CDR3 DNA that was read is TGTGCCAGCAGCTTGACGGGTTACGAG. It codes for CASSLTGYE. The complete CDR3 protein is CASSLTGYEQYF.

This clone has at least ten counts. Coverage ceases 3 residues before the CDR3 finishes, and the germline J gene fills in the end. V and J are TRBV7-2 and TRBJ1-2; TRBD1 matches at 8 bases. CDR3 length: 15 amino acids. CDR1 SGHTA and CDR2 FQGNSA come from the germline V gene. The V segment lost 4 bases and the J segment 2 bases; nucleotides outside the gene matches: 6. The CDR3: CASSSRWTGNYGYTF. CDR3 DNA (partial): TGTGCCAGCAGCTCCAGGTGGACAGGGAACTATGGC. Combining the CDR3 with reference TRBV7-2 and TRBJ1-2 gives the whole variable domain GAGVSQSPSNKVTEKGKDVELRCDPISGHTALYWYRQSLGQGLEFLIYFQGNSAPDKSGLPSDRFSAERTGGSVSTLTIQRTQQEDSAVYLCASSSRWTGNYGYTFGSGTRLTVV.

In its sample, this clone was seen many times. The read comes to an end 3 residues before the CDR3 does, leaving the germline J gene to fill in the end. The chain is built from TRBV18 and TRBJ1-1; D is perhaps TRBD1 (5 bases). V was trimmed by 2 bases and J by 4 bases, leaving 8 bases between them. The CDR3 has 13 residues. The germline gives CDR1 KGHSH, CDR2 LQKENI. The covered CDR3 bases are TGTGCCAGCTCACCAAGTCAGGGCACTGAA. This translates into CASSPSQGTE. The whole CDR3 reads CASSPSQGTEAFF.

Ten or more counts support this clone. The DNA read from the CDR3 is TGTGCCAACCGTTACAGGAAAACGTACGAG. Its translation: CANRYRKTYE. The whole CDR3 sequence is CANRYRKTYEQYF. The J gene is TRBJ2-7, the V gene TRBV6-4, with TRBD1 as a possible D gene (5 bases). The missing CDR3 end, 3 residues past where the read stops, is filled in from the germline J gene. The length of the CDR3 is 13 residues. Germline CDR1 reads MRHNA; CDR2 reads SNTAGT. V gave up 10 bases and J gave up 4 bases, with 17 bases separating them.

This clone was seen many times. The sequence runs out 3 residues before the end of the CDR3; the remainder is reconstructed from the germline J gene. The chain combines TRBV20-1 with TRBJ1-2; TRBD1 aligns across 9 bases. CDR3 length: 12 residues. Looked up from germline, CDR1 is DFQATT and CDR2 is SNEGSKA (reference sequence). The CDR3 sequence: CSASYRGRGYTF. The sequenced part of the CDR3 DNA is TGCAGTGCTTCTTACAGGGGGCGGGGC.

This clone has ten or more counts. The DNA ends 3 residues before the CDR3 does, and the rest of the CDR3 is filled in from the germline J gene. The chain recombines TRBV5-4 with TRBJ1-2, with TRBD1 as a possible D gene (6 bases). Germline V gene sequence: CDR1 SGHNT, CDR2 YYREEE (reference sequence). V was trimmed by 4 bases and J by 2 bases, leaving 18 bases between them. The CDR3 loop spans 16 amino acids. CDR3 DNA (partial): TGTGCCAGCAGCATGAATGGTAGGACAGACAACTATGGC. Encoded protein: CASSMNGRTDNYG. The whole CDR3 protein reads CASSMNGRTDNYGYTF.

This clone was recorded many times. Coverage ceases 3 residues before the CDR3 finishes, and the germline J gene fills in the end. V and J are TRBV27 and TRBJ2-7, with TRBD1 identical over 7 bases. This CDR3 has 12 residues. Germline V gene sequence: CDR1 MNHEY, CDR2 SMNVEV (reference sequence). J lost 3 bases, V lost 6 bases, and 2 bases had no gene match. CDR3 region: CASRRQGYEQYF. CDR3 DNA, as far as it was read: TGTGCCAGCAGGAGACAGGGCTACGAG.

This clone has at least ten counts. The covered CDR3 bases are TGCAGTGCTAGGGGTCGGGGGGCTGAA. Its protein is CSARGRGAE. The CDR3, in full, reads CSARGRGAEAFF. This chain connects TRBV20-1 to TRBJ1-1; perhaps TRBD1 as D (5 bases). The CDR3 goes on 3 residues after the read ends, and that part is filled in from the germline J gene. Germline assignment: CDR1 DFQATT and CDR2 SNEGSKA (reference sequence). The CDR3 is made up of 12 amino acids. Trimming shortened V by 3 bases and J by 6 bases, and 11 bases separated the two germline ends.

This clone was seen ten or more times. The read terminates 3 residues ahead of where the CDR3 ends, so the germline J gene completes it. The chain recombines TRBV30 with TRBJ1-3; D is undetermined. Trimming removed 2 bases from V and 0 bases from J, with 5 bases in between. The CDR3 has 13 residues. The germline V gene encodes CDR1 GTSNPN and CDR2 SVGIG (reference sequence). The sequenced CDR3 bases are TGTGCCTGGAGTCTTAACTCTGGAAACACC. This encodes CAWSLNSGNT. The CDR3 reads in full as CAWSLNSGNTIYF.

This clone counts as medium-sized. The observed sequence ends 3 residues before the CDR3 terminus, with the missing tail filled in from the germline J gene. V and J are TRBV15 and TRBJ2-7; TRBD1 aligns across 9 bases. The germline gives CDR1 LNHNV, CDR2 YYDKDF (reference sequence). The J segment lost 2 bases and the V segment lost 0 bases, leaving 8 bases of the junction unmatched. The CDR3 covers 17 residues. CDR3 DNA (partial): TGTGCCACCAGCAGAGATTCTCCGGGACAGGGACCCTACGAG. It encodes CATSRDSPGQGPYE. The entire CDR3 protein reads CATSRDSPGQGPYEQYF.

In its sample, this clone was seen many times. Read data end 3 residues before the CDR3 end; the end is taken from the germline J gene. This rearrangement joins TRBV7-9 to TRBJ1-2; D possibly corresponds to TRBD1 (5 bases). The germline V gene has CDR1 SEHNR and CDR2 FQNEAQ (reference sequence). This CDR3 is 14 amino acids long. The CDR3 sequence is CASSSRHQGFGYTF. CDR3 bases read: TGTGCCAGCAGCTCCAGACATCAGGGTTTCGGC.

This clone was seen ten or more times. With the read ending 3 residues before the CDR3 end, the germline J gene is used to fill in that end. This chain links TRBV10-3 with TRBJ1-1; 7 bases match TRBD1. The CDR3 is 14 residues long. Germline CDR1 and CDR2: ENHRY and SYGVKD. The covered CDR3 bases are TGTGCCATCAGTGAGCTGGCAGGGGGGCTCGGA. This gives the protein CAISELAGGLG. In full, the CDR3 is CAISELAGGLGAFF.